This TCR beta chain came from a study of ipilimumab plus nivolumab after autologous stem cell transplantation. Study summary: Median doses per patient: about five ipilimumab, roughly 8 nivolumab.

Of note for this clone: Its antigen is not identified.

Ipilimumab, 1 mg/kg, started 14 to 28 days after autologous transplant. Patients got 3 mg/kg IV nivolumab weeks 1, 4, 7, 10, then biweekly through week 26. Assay used: immunoSEQ multiplex PCR; TCRdb lists only in-frame clones, some missing. The data contain around 16,000 clones, roughly four fifths of them singletons. Findings and caveats of the study: TCR repertoire, Treg phenotype and gut microbiota reportedly support more study of this approach.

The specimen was PBMCs, collected in a trial of ipilimumab plus nivolumab as post-transplant consolidation. The TCR originated in a male donor with diffuse large B-cell lymphoma.

The DNA of the CDR3 is TGCGCCAGCAGCCAAGAGGCACCTCGCCCCTATGGCTACACCTTC. It yields the protein CASSQEAPRPYGYTF. The chain links TRBV4-1 to TRBJ1-2; D ambiguous. This CDR3 is built from 15 residues. CDR1 and CDR2 from the germline V gene are MGHRA and YSYEKL. The V and J ends lost 0 bases and 4 bases respectively, with 12 bases between them.